The clone carrying this TCR beta chain showed up many times. TCR beta CDR3 region amplification was performed from RNA transcripts. Using the HTBI primer set, a first-round RT-PCR was run on the TCR CDR3. TCRdb fed the multiplex PCR reads into MiXCR, producing one record per CDR3 protein. Here the sample spans more than 300,000 distinct CDR3 sequences, more than 11% being singletons. The CDR3 is made up of 15 amino acids. The germline CDR1 and CDR2 sequences are SGHAT and FQNNGV. V shed 0 bases and J shed 0 bases, with 8 bases lying between them. The data are from a study of T cells in Graves' hyperthyroidism and ophthalmopathy.

The receptor's source is a woman aged 60-70 years with Graves' hyperthyroidism. The chain recombines TRBV11-2 with TRBJ1-1; D is unclear. The sample taken for sequencing was blood. The CDR3 DNA reads TGTGCCAGCAGCTTAGATGGTCGGATGAACACTGAAGCTTTCTTT. Amino acid sequence: CASSLDGRMNTEAFF.